These 18 T cell receptor delta chains were sequenced from one sample in a study of delta chains in infants with herpesvirus infections. Reverse transcription of PBMC RNA used primers specific for the gamma and delta chains. TCRdb fed the RT-PCR reads to CATT. In the table there are 440 or so delta-chain clones, around 15% of which are singletons. Sequencing was performed on peripheral blood, taken at time point 1 of longitudinal follow-up. Receptors originate from a human donor who was a Ugandan infant, either HIV-exposed or HIV-unexposed (not recorded which).

This clone was counted a few times. The protein TCRdb lists belongs to a much larger clone and differs from this DNA's translation at residue 17, which points to a read error; the protein shown is made from the DNA. The chain combines TRAV38-2/DV8 with TRDJ1, with a possible D match to TRDD3 (6 bases). The CDR3 runs to 19 residues. Per germline, CDR1 TSESDYY and CDR2 QEAYKQQN. The CDR3 DNA is TGTGCTTATAGGCCGAATTCCCAACGCGTACTGGGCACGAGCGATAAACGCATCTTT. Translating it yields CAYRPNSQRVLGTSDKRIF.

Remarks on this clone: This sequence is one base from a far larger clone and is likely a read error. The gene calls are TRDV1 and TRDJ1, with a possible D match to TRDD3 (5 bases). The CDR3 consists of 16 residues. The germline V and J ends were trimmed by 3 bases and 0 bases, with 14 bases remaining between them. Germline-derived CDR1 and CDR2 are TSWWSYY and QGS. This CDR3 reads CALGELLDSDTDKLIF. In nucleotides, the CDR3 is TGTGCTCTTGGGGAGCTACTGGACTCGGACACCGATAAACTCATCTTT.

Worth noting for this clone: It is likely a read error: a sequence one base away is far more abundant. DNA of the CDR3: TGTGCCTGTATCCCCTCTTGGGGGATATGCGACGACACCGATAAACTCATCTTT. This gives the protein CACIPSWGICDDTDKLIF. The V call is TRDV2, the J call TRDJ1; 9 bases fit TRDD3. Trimming removed 6 bases from V and 0 bases from J; junction bases left unmatched: 16. The CDR3 length is 18 residues. CDR1 and CDR2 from the germline V gene are GEAIGNYY and EKD.

Details on this clone: The protein that TCRdb holds for this DNA derives from a much larger clone and differs from the translated DNA at residue 14, which likely indicates a read error; the protein shown here is translated from the DNA. This rearrangement joins TRDV2 to TRDJ3, with 7 nucleotides matching TRDD3. TCRdb does not report a J gene; here it was assigned by matching the DNA to germline references. This CDR3 has 18 residues. Germline CDR1 GEAIGNYY, CDR2 EKD. CDR3: CACDTGGMSSWDTQQMFF. DNA for the CDR3: TGTGCCTGTGACACCGGGGGGATGAGCTCCTGGGACACCCAACAGATGTTTTTC.

On this clone itself: This likely came from a read error, as a far larger clone is one base away. The sample carries other DNA sequences with the same CDR3. The V call is TRDV2, the J call TRDJ3, with TRDD3 matching 8 bases. CDR1 is GEAIGNYY and CDR2 is EKD in the germline V gene. The CDR3 extends over 18 amino acids. The CDR3 spells CACDRPGGPRWDTRQMFF. CDR3 DNA: TGTGCTTGTGACAGACCTGGGGGACCCCGCTGGGACACCCGACAGATGTTTTTC.

This clone counts as hyperexpanded (1% or more). The sample carries other DNA sequences with the same CDR3. The chain links TRDV1 to TRDJ1, with 13 positions matching TRDD3. V lost 5 bases and J lost 1; bases outside the gene matches: 19. In germline, CDR1 is TSWWSYY, CDR2 QGS. This CDR3 has 21 residues. CDR3 bases: TGTGCTCTTGGGTCCCCAGGCTCCTACGAGTACTGGGGGATACGCACCGATAAACTCATCTTT. As protein: CALGSPGSYEYWGIRTDKLIF.

Details on this clone: A far larger clone is one base from this, pointing to a likely read error. Within the sample, other DNA sequences also encode this same CDR3. The chain employs TRDV1 and TRDJ1; D is perhaps TRDD2 (9 bases). Germline CDR1 and CDR2: TSWWSYY and QGS. The CDR3 has 26 amino acids. In DNA, the CDR3 is TGTGCCCTTGGGGAACCGACAACCTCCAAAGATACCTTCCTACTTATCCTGGGGGACAAGGCCGATAAACTCATCTTT. It specifies CALGEPTTSKDTFLLILGDKADKLIF.

This clone was observed a handful of times. This is likely an artifact of a read error, given a far larger clone one base away. The chain is built from TRDV1 and TRDJ1; 8 nucleotides agree with TRDD2. CDR1 is TSWWSYY, CDR2 QGS, per germline. The CDR3 length is 23 residues. V lost 3 bases and J lost 0; bases outside the gene matches: 27. Written as DNA, the CDR3 is TGTGCTCTTGGGGACAAGACTTCCTACGAATCTGGATCCATACCCTCTTACACCGATAAACTCATCTTT. This gives the protein CALGDKTSYESGSIPSYTDKLIF.

Regarding this clone: A read error likely explains this, since a far larger clone differs by one base. Different DNA sequences within this sample yield the same CDR3. The chain uses TRDV2 and TRDJ3, with a tentative D call TRDD3 (6 bases). This CDR3 contains 18 residues. CDR1 is GEAIGNYY, CDR2 EKD, per germline. Trimming stripped 2 bases from V and 3 bases from J, with 16 bases between. The CDR3 DNA is TGTGCCTGTGACAGACCAGGGGGACCCCGCTGGGACACCCGACAGATGTTTTTC. It yields the protein CACDRPGGPRWDTRQMFF.

A note on this clone: A far more abundant clone sits one base away, making this likely a read error. At the DNA level, this CDR3 is encoded by other sequences in the same sample as well. The chain combines TRDV1 with TRDJ1; tentative D call: TRDD3 (10 bases). The germline gives CDR1 TSWWSYY, CDR2 QGS. Trimming stripped 3 bases from V and 0 bases from J, with 41 bases between. The CDR3 spans 25 residues. The CDR3 protein is CALGDPTFLRSRYWGIEGNTDKLIF. DNA of the CDR3: TGTGCTCTTGGGGACCCTACCTTCCTACGATCCAGGTACTGGGGGATCGAGGGAAACACCGATAAACTCATCTTT.

Comments on this clone: A far bigger clonotype differs at one base, so this is likely a read error. This chain connects TRDV2 to TRDJ3; 8 bases are a match to TRDD3. The germline gives CDR1 GEAIGNYY, CDR2 EKD. J lost 3 bases, V lost 2 bases, and 8 bases had no gene match. This CDR3 is 18 amino acids long. The CDR3: CACDRPGGPHWDTRQMFF. The CDR3 nucleotides are TGTGCCTGTGACAGACCTGGGGGACCCCACTGGGACACCCGACAGATGTTTTTC.

By share, this clone ranks as hyperexpanded. The same CDR3 also results from other DNA sequences found in this sample. The chain combines TRDV1 with TRDJ1; 7 bases are shared with TRDD3. The germline V gene has CDR1 TSWWSYY and CDR2 QGS. The CDR3 runs to 19 residues. With 10 bases clipped from V and 1 base from J, the junction kept 24 bases outside the gene matches. In nucleotides, the CDR3 is TGTGCTCCCGAAGGGGCTGCCTTGCTGGGGGGCCTAACCACCGATAAACTCATCTTT. Its protein is CAPEGAALLGGLTTDKLIF.

With regard to this clone: This likely came from a read error, as a far larger clone is one base away. The chain recombines TRDV1 with TRDJ2, with a weak D call TRDD2 (6 bases). Trimming stripped 1 base from V and 12 bases from J, with 48 bases between. The V gene's germline CDR1 is TSWWSYY and CDR2 QGS. The CDR3 length is 25 residues. CDR3 sequence reads: CALGEPNVLPYHKPGPVNPIDKLFF. The CDR3 coding sequence is TGTGCTCTTGGGGAACCAAATGTCCTTCCGTACCACAAACCTGGGCCTGTCAATCCGATCGATAAACTCTTCTTT.

In its sample, this clone was seen a few times. A single base is all that separates this from a far larger clone, so a read error is likely. The sample holds other DNA sequences that translate to the same CDR3. This chain connects TRDV1 to TRDJ1; possibly TRDD3 for D (5 bases). This CDR3 comprises 16 residues. The germline CDR1 and CDR2 sequences are TSWWSYY and QGS. The CDR3 DNA sequence: TGTGCCCTTGGGGAGCTACTGGACTCGTACACCGATAAACTCATCTTT. It is translated as CALGELLDSYTDKLIF.

Note on this clone: A far larger clone is one nucleotide away, so this likely arose from a read error. This chain uses TRDV1 with TRDJ1, with 9 bases aligning to TRDD3. The CDR3 has 21 amino acids. From germline, CDR1 is TSWWSYY and CDR2 QGS. The CDR3 protein is CALGIPAFPPYWGTLTGKLIF. The CDR3 coding sequence is TGTGCTCTTGGGATTCCCGCCTTCCCTCCTTACTGGGGGACCCTTACCGGTAAACTCATCTTT.

Worth noting for this clone: Only one base separates this from a far larger clonotype, so it likely reflects a read error. This sample also contains other DNA sequences that code for the same CDR3. The CDR3 DNA reads as TGTGCCTGTGACTCCCTTACTGGGGGATACCGTCGGAGGGACTCCTGGGACACCCGACAGATGTTTTTC. Residues: CACDSLTGGYRRRDSWDTRQMFF. The chain links TRDV2 to TRDJ3; 12 nucleotides agree with TRDD3. V lost 3 bases and J lost 0; bases outside the gene matches: 17. Germline lookup yields CDR1 GEAIGNYY and CDR2 EKD. This CDR3 has 23 amino acids.

The gene calls are TRDV2 and TRDJ2; 9 bases line up with TRDD3. Here the J gene came from matching the DNA to germline, since TCRdb omits it. The CDR3 runs 13 residues. The ends lost 7 bases at V and 7 bases at J; junction bases unmatched: 6. The V gene's germline CDR1 is GEAIGNYY and CDR2 EKD. DNA of the CDR3: TGTGCCTGCGATACCTGGGGGATAGCACAACTCTTCTTT. Amino acids: CACDTWGIAQLFF.

This clone has only a few counts. A single base is all that separates this from a far larger clone, so a read error is likely. The chain employs TRDV1 and TRDJ1; TRDD3 aligns across 13 bases. The CDR3 contains 21 residues. Germline CDR1 and CDR2: TSWWSYY and QGS. The ends lost 5 bases at V and 1 base at J; junction bases unmatched: 19. CDR3 in DNA: TGTGCTCTTGGGTTCCCAGGCTCCTACGAGTACTGGGGGATACGCACCGATAAACTCATCTTT. It codes for CALGFPGSYEYWGIRTDKLIF.